The clone carrying this T cell receptor (beta chain) was found a few times. This entry comes from a study of blood T cell repertoires in COVID-19. Whole-study context: Acute and convalescent COVID-19 specimens originated in the United States, Italy and Spain. In each case, the material was cDNA or gDNA derived from T cells, B-cell-depleted T cells, or PBMCs.

Germline CDR1 is WNHNN and CDR2 is SYGVQD (reference sequence). This CDR3 region has 13 residues. Trimming took 2 bases from V and 5 from J, leaving 9 bases between them. Here immunoSEQ multiplex PCR was the method, and the copy in TCRdb shows in-frame clones only, minus some. The table includes about 190,000 clones, around 84% detected once. The V call is TRBV10-1, the J call TRBJ1-1; D is possibly TRBD1 (5 bases). The material sequenced was peripheral blood. The TCR was taken from a human donor in a cohort sampled during active COVID-19. CDR3 sequence (DNA): TGCGCCAGCAGTGAGGCAGGGTGGACTGAAGCTTTCTTT. Amino acids: CASSEAGWTEAFF.